A selection of T cell receptor beta chains follows, all from one sample in a study of cytomegalovirus exposure and HLA in healthy donors. Only in-frame clones appear in the TCRdb table, and some are missing; sequencing was by immunoSEQ multiplex PCR. Among 100,000 to 150,000 clones listed, 74% were seen once. Sequenced material: PBMCs. The receptors here all came from a man aged 35-49 years in good health and CMV-seropositive. CDR3s include the opening cysteine and the closing phenylalanine or tryptophan. The D gene is left open where the match is weak. The listing skips clone size in some rows; elsewhere it reads once, few, many or a size class.

. | . | TRBJ1-5 | TRBV6-1 | CASSERQAFRNQPQHF | TGTGCCAGCAGTGAACGCCAGGCGTTCCGTAATCAGCCCCAGCATTTT
. | TRBD1 | TRBJ1-3 | TRBV6-5 | CASSYGQDSGNTIYF | TGTGCCAGCAGTTATGGACAGGACTCTGGAAACACCATATATTTT
few | . | TRBJ1-2 | TRBV10-3 | CAITDTSNYGYTF | TGTGCCATTACCGACACATCTAACTATGGCTACACCTTC
. | . | TRBJ1-1 | TRBV25-1 | CASSEADTEAFF | TGTGCCAGCAGTGAAGCGGACACTGAAGCTTTCTTT
. | TRBD1 | TRBJ1-2 | TRBV6-5 | CASSYGDRDSNYGYTF | TGTGCCAGCAGTTACGGGGACAGAGATTCCAACTATGGCTACACCTTC
. | TRBD1 | TRBJ1-1 | TRBV14 | CASSQRTGKQGEAFF | TGTGCCAGCAGCCAGAGGACAGGTAAACAAGGTGAAGCTTTCTTT
. | . | TRBJ1-1 | TRBV7-8 | CASSLVGGGNTEAFF | TGTGCCAGCAGCTTAGTCGGGGGGGGAAACACTGAAGCTTTCTTT
. | TRBD2 | TRBJ2-1 | TRBV28 | CASRVAGSSYNEQFF | TGTGCCAGCAGGGTAGCGGGATCCTCCTACAATGAGCAGTTCTTC
. | . | TRBJ2-7 | TRBV5-4 | CASSLGSGALTYEQYF | TGTGCCAGCAGCTTGGGATCAGGGGCACTGACCTACGAGCAGTACTTC
. | . | TRBJ1-4 | TRBV4-3 | CASSQDTGETNEKLFF | TGCGCCAGCAGCCAAGATACGGGGGAGACTAATGAAAAACTGTTTTTT
. | . | TRBJ1-2 | TRBV9 | CASSVGGTSGYTF | TGTGCCAGCAGCGTAGGGGGGACATCCGGCTACACCTTC
. | TRBD1 | TRBJ2-7 | TRBV11-2 | CASSLAPDRGTYEQYF | TGTGCCAGCAGCCTCGCTCCGGACAGGGGAACCTACGAGCAGTACTTC
. | . | TRBJ2-5 | TRBV28 | CASSTRQVRETQYF | TGTGCCAGCAGTACCCGACAGGTACGAGAGACCCAGTACTTC
. | . | TRBJ1-1 | TRBV6-5 | CASFRTDTEAFF | TGTGCCAGCTTCAGGACAGACACTGAAGCTTTCTTT
. | . | TRBJ2-3 | TRBV9 | CASSPRAGESTDTQYF | TGTGCCAGCAGCCCTAGAGCAGGGGAATCCACAGATACGCAGTATTTT
. | TRBD1 | TRBJ1-2 | TRBV27 | CASSSRQGVGYTF | TGTGCCAGCAGTTCCCGACAGGGGGTTGGCTACACCTTC
. | TRBD1 | TRBJ2-1 | TRBV5-1 | CASSLGTGLDEQFF | TGCGCCAGCAGCTTAGGGACAGGGCTCGATGAGCAGTTCTTC
. | . | TRBJ2-4 | TRBV21-1 | CASSPSGKSKNIQYF | TGTGCCAGCAGCCCGTCGGGGAAGAGCAAAAACATTCAGTACTTC
. | TRBD2 | TRBJ2-2 | TRBV5-1 | CASSFRGDNTGELFF | TGCGCCAGCAGCTTTCGGGGGGATAACACCGGGGAGCTGTTTTTT
. | TRBD2 | TRBJ2-7 | TRBV5-5 | CASSLGGGGISYEQYF | TGTGCCAGCAGCTTGGGTGGGGGGGGAATCTCCTACGAGCAGTACTTC
. | . | TRBJ2-5 | TRBV5-5 | CASSLRRGDQETQYF | TGTGCCAGCAGCTTGCGTAGGGGCGATCAAGAGACCCAGTACTTC
. | TRBD1 | TRBJ1-4 | TRBV30 | CAWSDSLQGGKLFF | TGTGCCTGGAGCGATTCCCTACAGGGGGGAAAACTGTTTTTT
. | . | TRBJ1-4 | TRBV27 | CASSLGPVATNEKLFF | TGTGCCAGCAGTTTAGGGCCAGTTGCAACTAATGAAAAACTGTTTTTT
. | TRBD2 | TRBJ2-1 | TRBV5-6 | CASSLSPGLAVSEQFF | TGTGCCAGCAGCTTGTCTCCGGGACTAGCGGTCTCTGAGCAGTTCTTC
. | TRBD2 | TRBJ2-7 | TRBV28 | CASTTSVLYEQYF | TGTGCCAGCACCACTAGCGTCCTCTACGAGCAGTACTTC
. | . | TRBJ2-1 | TRBV5-1 | CASSLAGDSYNEQFF | TGCGCCAGCAGCTTGGCCGGAGACTCCTACAATGAGCAGTTCTTC
. | . | TRBJ2-5 | TRBV2 | CASIGREVRETQYF | TGTGCCAGCATTGGCAGGGAGGTCCGAGAGACCCAGTACTTC
once | . | TRBJ2-6 | TRBV4-1 | CASSQVQESVLTF | TGCGCCAGCAGCCAAGTACAGGAGTCCGTCCTGACTTTC
. | TRBD2 | TRBJ2-1 | TRBV28 | CASSWRREAGDEQFF | TGTGCCAGCAGTTGGCGGCGGGAGGCTGGGGATGAGCAGTTCTTC
. | . | TRBJ2-2 | TRBV4-2 | CASSQDARRKAGELFF | TGTGCCAGCAGCCAAGATGCGCGCAGGAAGGCCGGGGAGCTGTTTTTT
. | TRBD2 | TRBJ2-5 | TRBV4-2 | CASSPRLAGGGETQYF | TGTGCCAGCAGCCCCCGACTAGCGGGGGGCGGGGAGACCCAGTACTTC
. | TRBD2 | TRBJ2-3 | TRBV5-8 | CASSLRLAAQYF | TGTGCCAGCAGCTTAAGACTAGCGGCGCAGTATTTT
few | . | TRBJ1-1 | TRBV19 | CASKLNRDMNTEAFF | TGTGCCAGTAAACTGAACAGGGATATGAACACTGAAGCTTTCTTT
. | . | TRBJ2-3 | TRBV5-1 | CASSLGSGFTDTQYF | TGCGCCAGCAGCTTGGGTAGCGGCTTCACAGATACGCAGTATTTT